Each of the 18 T cell receptor beta chains below was sequenced from the same sample in a study of cytomegalovirus exposure and HLA in healthy donors. PCR involved 60 Vbeta and 13 Jbeta primers. Data came from immunoSEQ multiplex PCR; TCRdb stores just in-frame clones and leaves some out. The sample carries 120,000 or so clones, 75% to 90% recorded once. The sequencing input was PBMCs. The receptors derive from a man aged 25-40 years in good health and CMV-seropositive.

V usage is TRBV9 and J usage is TRBJ2-2, with unresolved D. Trimming removed 4 bases from V and 2 bases from J, with 15 bases in between. This CDR3 is 16 amino acids long. CDR1 SGDLS and CDR2 YYNGEE come from the germline V gene. The chain's CDR3 is CASSPRTGLNTGELFF. The CDR3 DNA sequence: TGTGCCAGCAGCCCGAGAACTGGTCTCAACACCGGGGAGCTGTTTTTT.

The J gene is TRBJ2-1, the V gene TRBV6-1, with TRBD2 as a possible D gene (6 bases). The ends were cut back, 5 bases at V and 7 bases at J, with 18 bases in the middle. The CDR3 spans 15 residues. In germline, CDR1 is MNHNS, CDR2 SASEGT. In DNA form, the CDR3 reads TGTGCCAGCAGTCTTCTGATCGGGGGTCCAAATGAGCAGTTCTTC. It specifies CASSLLIGGPNEQFF.

The chain recombines TRBV9 with TRBJ2-7; D perhaps matches TRBD1 (6 bases). Trimming cost V 7 bases and J 2 bases, with 13 bases left between them. CDR1 and CDR2 from the germline V gene are SGDLS and YYNGEE. The CDR3 has 13 amino acids. CDR3 sequence (DNA): TGTGCCAGCCGGGACACCGACACCTACGAGCAGTACTTC. This gives the protein CASRDTDTYEQYF.

This chain connects TRBV19 to TRBJ2-6; 10 nucleotides line up with TRBD1. The CDR3 spans 21 residues. J lost 1 base, V lost 3 bases, and 15 bases had no gene match. Germline V gene data show CDR1 as LNHDA and CDR2 as SQIVND (reference sequence). CDR3 region: CASSMKPEGDRGRSGANVLTF. CDR3 coding DNA: TGTGCCAGTAGTATGAAGCCGGAGGGGGACAGGGGAAGGTCTGGGGCCAACGTCCTGACTTTC. The variable domain in full, completed from reference TRBV19 and TRBJ2-6, reads DGGITQSPKYLFRKEGQNVTLSCEQNLNHDAMYWYRQDPGQGLRLIYYSQIVNDFQKGDIAEGYSVSREKKESFPLTVTSAQKNPTAFYLCASSMKPEGDRGRSGANVLTFGAGSRLTVL.

This sequence joins TRBV7-3 and TRBJ2-7, with D unclear. The CDR3 runs to 13 residues. The germline V gene has CDR1 SGHTA and CDR2 FQGTGA. V was shortened by 1 base and J by 4 bases, with 8 bases between the two germline ends. The CDR3 region is CASSLSERYEQYF. In DNA form, the CDR3 reads TGTGCCAGCAGCTTAAGCGAGAGATACGAGCAGTACTTC.

J is TRBJ2-2 and V is TRBV5-6, with D possibly TRBD1 on 6 matching bases. The CDR3 is 15 residues long. V lost 1 base to trimming and J lost 5 bases, with 12 bases between them. The V gene's germline CDR1 is SGHDT and CDR2 YYEEEE. The CDR3 coding sequence is TGTGCCAGCAGCTTGTGGGGGCGCGGGACCGGGGAGCTGTTTTTT. Its protein product is CASSLWGRGTGELFF.

The V call is TRBV14, the J call TRBJ2-7; TRBD1 matches at 7 bases. V was clipped by 5 bases and J by 6 bases; unmatched bases: 10. Per germline, CDR1 SGHDN and CDR2 FVKESK. This CDR3 has 14 amino acids. The CDR3 spells CASSIDRVGSEQYF. In DNA, the CDR3 is TGTGCCAGCAGCATTGACAGGGTGGGGAGCGAGCAGTACTTC.

The chain couples TRBV25-1 to TRBJ1-2; TRBD1 matches at 8 bases. The CDR3 sequence is 12 residues long. The V segment lost 7 bases and the J segment 8 bases; nucleotides outside the gene matches: 6. CDR1 is MGHDK, CDR2 SYGVNS, per germline. The CDR3 here is CASKGQGLGYTF. CDR3 bases: TGTGCCAGCAAAGGACAGGGACTGGGCTACACCTTC.

The rearrangement uses TRBV5-6 and TRBJ2-4, with a weak D call TRBD2 (6 bases). CDR1 is SGHDT and CDR2 is YYEEEE in the germline V gene. The CDR3 runs to 12 residues. The germline V and J ends were trimmed by 4 bases and 9 bases, with 11 bases remaining between them. The chain's CDR3 is CASSPGVGIQYF. CDR3 nucleotides: TGTGCCAGCAGCCCGGGGGTTGGCATTCAGTACTTC.

This clone has only a few counts. The chain uses TRBV5-5 and TRBJ1-5; 9 positions agree with TRBD1. The germline gives CDR1 SGHKS, CDR2 YYEKEE (reference sequence). With 0 bases clipped from V and 0 bases from J, the junction kept 1 base outside the gene matches. The CDR3 totals 16 residues. This CDR3 reads CASSLGTGVSNQPQHF. CDR3 nucleotide sequence: TGTGCCAGCAGCTTGGGGACAGGGGTTAGCAATCAGCCCCAGCATTTT.

This clone was seen only once. This chain connects TRBV18 to TRBJ2-2, with D perhaps matching TRBD1 (6 bases). This CDR3 has 15 residues. Germline values: CDR1 KGHSH, CDR2 LQKENI. Trimming cost V 3 bases and J 2 bases, with 10 bases left between them. CDR3 nucleotides: TGTGCCAGCTCACCTTCAGGGGAAAACACCGGGGAGCTGTTTTTT. The encoded protein is CASSPSGENTGELFF.

The gene calls are TRBV19 and TRBJ2-7; D might be TRBD1 (5 bases). V was clipped by 1 base and J by 4 bases, with 14 bases between them. Germline CDR1 reads LNHDA; CDR2 reads SQIVND (reference sequence). CDR3 length: 15 amino acids. For the CDR3, the DNA is TGTGCCAGTAGTATAGTTTCAGGGAATCGGTACGAGCAGTACTTC. Protein: CASSIVSGNRYEQYF.

The chain uses TRBV7-3 and TRBJ2-7; 8 positions match TRBD1. The germline V gene has CDR1 SGHTA and CDR2 FQGTGA. There are 15 residues in the CDR3. The junction had 9 bases not matched to a gene; V was cut back by 5 bases and J by 3 bases. The CDR3 is CASSKNRGVLYEQYF. The CDR3 coding sequence is TGTGCCAGCAGCAAAAACAGGGGGGTCCTCTACGAGCAGTACTTC.

This clone was counted only a few times. CDR3 sequence reads: CASSSGGGTYGYTF. CDR3 in DNA: TGTGCCAGCAGTAGTGGGGGAGGAACCTATGGCTACACCTTC. The chain joins TRBV6-5 to TRBJ1-2, with TRBD1 as a possible D gene (5 bases). V gave up 5 bases and J gave up 4 bases, with 14 bases separating them. The CDR3 consists of 14 residues. CDR1 and CDR2 from the germline V gene are MNHEY and SVGAGI.

V gene TRBV5-1 combines with J gene TRBJ1-6; no firm D call. Germline CDR1 is SGHRS and CDR2 is YFSETQ. V was cut by 0 bases and J by 6 bases, with 4 bases left in between. The CDR3 contains 13 residues. The CDR3 DNA reads TGCGCCAGCAGCTTGGGGGCTAATTCACCCCTCCACTTT. Amino acids: CASSLGANSPLHF. The whole variable domain, remainder taken from reference TRBV5-1 and TRBJ1-6, is KAGVTQTPRYLIKTRGQQVTLSCSPISGHRSVSWYQQTPGQGLQFLFEYFSETQRNKGNFPGRFSGRQFSNSRSEMNVSTLELGDSALYLCASSLGANSPLHFGNGTRLTVT.

The chain recombines TRBV15 with TRBJ2-2; D may be TRBD1 (5 bases). CDR1 and CDR2 from the germline V gene are LNHNV and YYDKDF (reference sequence). The CDR3 length is 16 residues. Trimming shortened V by 5 bases and J by 4 bases, and 17 bases separated the two germline ends. The chain's CDR3 is CATSRQRQSGTGELFF. CDR3 sequence (DNA): TGTGCCACCAGCCGGCAAAGACAGTCGGGCACCGGGGAGCTGTTTTTT.

The chain carries TRBV10-1 and TRBJ2-3, with 8 nucleotides matching TRBD1. V gave up 6 bases and J gave up 3 bases; unmatched junction bases: 8. The CDR3 runs to 15 residues. CDR1 is WNHNN, CDR2 SYGVQD, per germline (reference sequence). The CDR3 region is CASSRGQGLTDTQYF. The CDR3 DNA is TGCGCCAGCAGCAGGGGGCAGGGGCTGACAGATACGCAGTATTTT.

The gene calls are TRBV6-6 and TRBJ2-7; 13 nucleotides line up with TRBD2. Per the germline V gene, CDR1 is MNHNY and CDR2 is SVGAGI (reference sequence). V shed 4 bases and J 5 bases; nucleotides not matched to a gene: 5. The CDR3 spans 15 residues. CDR3 bases: TGTGCCAGCAGTTTCGGGACTAGCGGGGAGAACGAGCAGTACTTC. Its translation is CASSFGTSGENEQYF.